The next 6 T cell receptor beta chains were all read from a single sample in a study of early T cells in non-severe SARS-CoV-2 infection. TCRdb re-called the 5' RACE reads with MiXCR, one entry per CDR3 protein. The profile shows 42,000 or so distinct CDR3 sequences, more than 9% of them singletons. What was sequenced was whole blood. Receptors were obtained from an adult who was a healthcare worker with PCR-confirmed SARS-CoV-2 infection or an uninfected control (not recorded which).

This clonotype has just a few counts. This sequence joins TRBV28 and TRBJ2-1, with D possibly TRBD2 on 6 matching bases. Germline values: CDR1 MDHEN, CDR2 SYDVKM. Trimming removed 3 bases from V and 4 bases from J, with 10 bases in between. CDR3 length equals 14 residues. CDR3 sequence reads: CASSFGSQYNEQFF. The CDR3 DNA reads TGTGCCAGCAGTTTCGGGAGCCAATACAATGAGCAGTTCTTC.

The chain couples TRBV29-1 to TRBJ2-5; TRBD1 matches at 9 bases. Per the germline V gene, CDR1 is SQVTM and CDR2 is ANQGSEA. The CDR3 covers 15 residues. V lost 7 bases and J lost 1; bases outside the gene matches: 10. CDR3 sequence (DNA): TGCAGCGGGACAAGAACAGGGGGCTTCCAAGAGACCCAGTACTTC. It encodes CSGTRTGGFQETQYF.

This clonotype is deemed medium-sized (0.01 to 0.1%). This chain uses TRBV6-2 or TRBV6-3 with TRBJ2-1; D may be TRBD2 (5 bases). There are 15 residues in the CDR3. The V gene's germline CDR1 is MNHEY and CDR2 SVGEGT. Trimming left V 6 bases short and J 0 bases short, with 12 bases between. The CDR3 bases are TGTGCCAGCAGCCTTAGCGAAAGCTCCTACAATGAGCAGTTCTTC. It is translated as CASSLSESSYNEQFF.

The chain employs TRBV9 and TRBJ1-1; D not certain. This CDR3 contains 15 residues. Germline V gene sequence: CDR1 SGDLS, CDR2 YYNGEE. Between the trimmed V and J ends, which lost 1 base and 3 bases, there was a span of 13 bases. CDR3 sequence reads: CASSVISGRYTEAFF. CDR3 nucleotide sequence: TGTGCCAGCAGCGTAATTAGCGGCAGGTACACTGAAGCTTTCTTT.

This clonotype has a handful of counts. The rearrangement links TRBV7-2 to TRBJ2-1; perhaps TRBD2 as D (5 bases). V lost 1 base, J lost 4 bases, and 11 bases lay in between. This CDR3 is 15 amino acids long. Germline CDR1 reads SGHTA; CDR2 reads FQGNSA. The CDR3 loop is CASSLVAGSYNEQFF. CDR3 nucleotide sequence: TGTGCCAGCAGCTTAGTGGCGGGTAGTTACAATGAGCAGTTCTTC.

This clonotype came up a few times. This chain joins TRBV5-4 and TRBJ2-7; D gene uncertain. CDR3 length: 13 amino acids. Germline CDR1 is SGHNT and CDR2 is YYREEE (reference sequence). Trimming pared 0 bases from V and 0 bases from J, leaving 4 bases between. This CDR3 is CASSLDNSYEQYF. The CDR3 nucleotides read TGTGCCAGCAGCTTGGATAACTCCTACGAGCAGTACTTC.